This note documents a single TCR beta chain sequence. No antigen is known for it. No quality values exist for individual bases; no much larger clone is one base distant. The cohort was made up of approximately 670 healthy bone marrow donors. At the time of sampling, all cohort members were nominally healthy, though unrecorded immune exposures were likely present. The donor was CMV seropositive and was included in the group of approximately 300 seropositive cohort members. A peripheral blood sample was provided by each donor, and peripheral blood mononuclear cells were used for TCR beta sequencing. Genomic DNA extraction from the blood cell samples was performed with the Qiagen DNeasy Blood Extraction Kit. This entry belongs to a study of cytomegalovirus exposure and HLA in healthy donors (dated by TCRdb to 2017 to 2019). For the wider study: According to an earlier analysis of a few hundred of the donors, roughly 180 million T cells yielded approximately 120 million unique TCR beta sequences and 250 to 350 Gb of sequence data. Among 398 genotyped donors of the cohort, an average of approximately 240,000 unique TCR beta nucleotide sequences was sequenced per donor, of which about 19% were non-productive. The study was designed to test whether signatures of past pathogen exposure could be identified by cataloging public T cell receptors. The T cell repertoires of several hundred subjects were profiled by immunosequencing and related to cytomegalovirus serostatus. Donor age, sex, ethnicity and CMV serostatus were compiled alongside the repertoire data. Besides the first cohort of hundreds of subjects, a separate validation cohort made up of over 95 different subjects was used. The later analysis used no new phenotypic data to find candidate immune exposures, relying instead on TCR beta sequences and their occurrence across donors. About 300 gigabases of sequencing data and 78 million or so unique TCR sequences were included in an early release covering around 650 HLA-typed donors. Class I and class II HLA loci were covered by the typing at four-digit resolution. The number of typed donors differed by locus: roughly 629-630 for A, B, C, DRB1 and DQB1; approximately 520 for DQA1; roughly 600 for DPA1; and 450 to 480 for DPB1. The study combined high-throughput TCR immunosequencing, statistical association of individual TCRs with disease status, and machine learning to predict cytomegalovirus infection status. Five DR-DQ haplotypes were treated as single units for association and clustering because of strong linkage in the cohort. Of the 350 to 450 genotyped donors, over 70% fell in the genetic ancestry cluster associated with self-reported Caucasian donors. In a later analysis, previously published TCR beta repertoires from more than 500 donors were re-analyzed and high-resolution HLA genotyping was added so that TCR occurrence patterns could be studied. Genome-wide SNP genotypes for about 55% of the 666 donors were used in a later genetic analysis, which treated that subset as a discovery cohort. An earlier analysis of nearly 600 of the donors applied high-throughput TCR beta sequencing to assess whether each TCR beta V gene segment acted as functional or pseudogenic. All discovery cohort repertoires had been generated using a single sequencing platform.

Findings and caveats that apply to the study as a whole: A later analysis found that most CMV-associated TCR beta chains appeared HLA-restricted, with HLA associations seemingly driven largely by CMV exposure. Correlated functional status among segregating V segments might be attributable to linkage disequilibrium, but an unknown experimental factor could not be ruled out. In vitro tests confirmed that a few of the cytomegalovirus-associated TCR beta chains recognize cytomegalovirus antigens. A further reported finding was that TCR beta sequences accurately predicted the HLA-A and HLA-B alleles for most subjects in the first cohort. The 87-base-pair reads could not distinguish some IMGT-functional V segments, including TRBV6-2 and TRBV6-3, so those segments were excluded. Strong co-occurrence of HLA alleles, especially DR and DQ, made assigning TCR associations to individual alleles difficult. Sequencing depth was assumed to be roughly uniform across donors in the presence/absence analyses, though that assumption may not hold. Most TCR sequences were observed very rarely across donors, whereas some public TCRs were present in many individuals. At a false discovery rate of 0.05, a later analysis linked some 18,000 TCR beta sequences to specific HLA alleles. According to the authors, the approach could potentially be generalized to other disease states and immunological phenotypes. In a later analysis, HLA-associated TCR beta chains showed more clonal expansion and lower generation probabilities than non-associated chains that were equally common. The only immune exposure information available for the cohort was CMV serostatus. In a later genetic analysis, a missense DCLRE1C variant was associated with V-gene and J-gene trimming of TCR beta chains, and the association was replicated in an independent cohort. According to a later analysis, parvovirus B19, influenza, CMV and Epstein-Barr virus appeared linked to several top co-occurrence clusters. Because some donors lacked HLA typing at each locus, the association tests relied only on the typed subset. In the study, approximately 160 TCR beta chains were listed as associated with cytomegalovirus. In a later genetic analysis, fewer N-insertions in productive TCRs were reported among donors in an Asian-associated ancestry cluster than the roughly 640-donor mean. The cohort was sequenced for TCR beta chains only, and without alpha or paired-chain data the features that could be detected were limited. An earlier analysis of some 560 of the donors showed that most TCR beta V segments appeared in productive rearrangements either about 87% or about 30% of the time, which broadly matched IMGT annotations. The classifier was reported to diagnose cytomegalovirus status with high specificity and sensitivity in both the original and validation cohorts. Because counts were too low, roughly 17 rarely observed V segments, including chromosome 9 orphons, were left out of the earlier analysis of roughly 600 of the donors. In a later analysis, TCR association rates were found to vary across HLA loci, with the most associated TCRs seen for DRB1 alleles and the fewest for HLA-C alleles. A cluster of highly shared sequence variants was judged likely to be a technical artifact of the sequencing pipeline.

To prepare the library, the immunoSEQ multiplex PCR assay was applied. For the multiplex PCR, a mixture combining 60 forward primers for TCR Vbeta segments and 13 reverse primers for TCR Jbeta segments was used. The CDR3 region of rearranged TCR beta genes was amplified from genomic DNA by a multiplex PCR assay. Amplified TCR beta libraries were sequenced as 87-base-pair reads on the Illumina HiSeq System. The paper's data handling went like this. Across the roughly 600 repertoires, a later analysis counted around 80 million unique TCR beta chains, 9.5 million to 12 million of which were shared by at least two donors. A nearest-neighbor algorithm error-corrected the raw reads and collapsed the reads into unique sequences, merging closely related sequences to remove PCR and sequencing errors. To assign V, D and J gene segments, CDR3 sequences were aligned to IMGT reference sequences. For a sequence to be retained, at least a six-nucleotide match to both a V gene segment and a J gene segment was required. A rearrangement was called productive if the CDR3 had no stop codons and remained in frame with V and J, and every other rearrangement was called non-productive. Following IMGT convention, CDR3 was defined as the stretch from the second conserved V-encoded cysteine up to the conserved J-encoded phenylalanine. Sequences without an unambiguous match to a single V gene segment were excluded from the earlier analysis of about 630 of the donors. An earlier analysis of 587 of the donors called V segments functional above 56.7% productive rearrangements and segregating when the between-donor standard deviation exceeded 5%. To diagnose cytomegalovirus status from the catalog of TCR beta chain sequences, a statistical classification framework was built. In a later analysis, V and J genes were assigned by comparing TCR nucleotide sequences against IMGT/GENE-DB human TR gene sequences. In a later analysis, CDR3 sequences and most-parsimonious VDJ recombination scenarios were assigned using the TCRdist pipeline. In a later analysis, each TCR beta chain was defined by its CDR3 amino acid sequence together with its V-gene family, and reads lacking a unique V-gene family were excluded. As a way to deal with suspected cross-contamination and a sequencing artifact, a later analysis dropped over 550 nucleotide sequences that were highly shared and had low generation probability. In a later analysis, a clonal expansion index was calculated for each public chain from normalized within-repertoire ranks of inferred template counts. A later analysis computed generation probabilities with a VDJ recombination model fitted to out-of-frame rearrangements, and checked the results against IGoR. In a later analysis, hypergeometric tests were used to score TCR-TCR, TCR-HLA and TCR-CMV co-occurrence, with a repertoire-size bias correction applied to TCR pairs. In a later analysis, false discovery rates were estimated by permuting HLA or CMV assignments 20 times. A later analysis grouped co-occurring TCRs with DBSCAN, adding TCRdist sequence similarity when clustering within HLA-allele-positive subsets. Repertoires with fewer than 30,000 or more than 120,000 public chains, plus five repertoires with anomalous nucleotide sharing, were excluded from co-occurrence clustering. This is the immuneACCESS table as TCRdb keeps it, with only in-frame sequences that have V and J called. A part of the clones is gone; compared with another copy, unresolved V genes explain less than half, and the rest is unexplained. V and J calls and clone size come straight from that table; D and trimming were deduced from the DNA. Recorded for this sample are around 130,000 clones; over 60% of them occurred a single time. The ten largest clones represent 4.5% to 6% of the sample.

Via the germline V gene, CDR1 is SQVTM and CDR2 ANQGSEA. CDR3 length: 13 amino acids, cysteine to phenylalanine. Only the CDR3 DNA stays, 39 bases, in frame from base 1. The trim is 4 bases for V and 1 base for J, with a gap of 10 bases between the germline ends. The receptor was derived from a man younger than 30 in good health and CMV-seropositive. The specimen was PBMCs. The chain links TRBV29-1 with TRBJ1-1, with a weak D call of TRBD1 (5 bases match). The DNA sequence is TGCAGCGTTGTTCGGCAGGGGAACACTGAAGCTTTCTTT. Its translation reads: CSVVRQGNTEAFF.